This record concerns one T cell receptor beta chain sequence. Its antigen remains unidentified. The sample originates from a study of blood T cells in healthy people across ages. Study-wide findings and caveats: Among long-lived donors, naive CD4+ cells were more numerous and diversity higher than in aged donors.

This CDR3 contains 13 residues. Germline loops: CDR1 WNHNN, CDR2 SYGVQD (reference sequence). V shed 10 bases and J shed 1 base, with 13 bases lying between them. Next came a second PCR, run for about 6 to 12 cycles, which used a sample-barcoded 5' primer along with a J-beta primer mix. TCRdb itself ran the 5' RACE reads through MiXCR, one entry per CDR3 protein. The data contain fewer than 900,000 distinct CDR3 sequences, around 46% of them singletons. This chain uses TRBV10-1 with TRBJ1-1; D not certain. This receptor was obtained from a woman aged 60-75 years in good health. Sequencing input: blood. CDR3 protein: CAISSVWNTEAFF. CDR3 coding DNA: TGCGCCATCAGCTCCGTCTGGAACACTGAAGCTTTCTTT.